This is a list of T cell receptor beta chains from one sample in a study of blood T cell repertoires in COVID-19. The protocol was immunoSEQ multiplex PCR, while the TCRdb copy is restricted to in-frame clones and leaves out a portion. The repertoire has under 130,000 clones, roughly nine tenths of them found once; the top ten carry just over 3%. The sequenced sample was peripheral blood. These receptors were taken from a man aged 45-60 years in a cohort sampled during active COVID-19. CDR3s include the opening cysteine and the closing phenylalanine or tryptophan. The D gene is left open where the match is weak. Some rows have no size entry. The others give once, few or many, or a class for an expanded clone.

CDR3	DNA	D	V	size	J
CASSLRQGKETQYF	TGTGCCAGCAGTTTAAGGCAGGGTAAAGAGACCCAGTACTTC	-	TRBV28	-	TRBJ2-5
CASSTYIRGSATGELFF	TGTGCCAGCAGTACATATATCAGGGGTTCGGCCACCGGGGAGCTGTTTTTT	-	TRBV7-3	-	TRBJ2-2
CASSQVRGLGYTF	TGTGCCAGCAGCCAAGTGCGGGGGCTCGGCTACACCTTC	-	TRBV3-1/TRBV3-2	-	TRBJ1-2
CASSMGQGTQPQHF	TGTGCCAGTAGTATGGGACAGGGCACTCAGCCCCAGCATTTT	TRBD1	TRBV19	-	TRBJ1-5
CASSFRGNSYNEQFF	TGTGCCAGCAGCTTCCGGGGGAACTCCTACAATGAGCAGTTCTTC	-	TRBV7-2	-	TRBJ2-1
CASGRYTF	TGTGCCAGCGGGCGCTACACCTTC	-	TRBV2	-	TRBJ1-2
CASSEDGTGSSYNSPLHF	TGTGCCAGCAGTGAAGATGGGACAGGAAGCTCCTATAATTCACCCCTCCACTTT	TRBD1	TRBV6-1	-	TRBJ1-6
CASSLGKGTGAYNEQFF	TGTGCCAGTAGTCTGGGTAAGGGGACAGGGGCCTACAATGAGCAGTTCTTC	TRBD1	TRBV19	-	TRBJ2-1
CASSWGGQPDTQYF	TGTGCCAGCAGTTGGGGGGGCCAGCCCGATACGCAGTATTTT	-	TRBV6-2/TRBV6-3	once	TRBJ2-3
CASRTSGDNNEQFF	TGTGCCAGCCGGACTAGCGGGGATAACAATGAGCAGTTCTTC	TRBD2	TRBV10-3	-	TRBJ2-1